The 24 T cell receptor beta chains below come from one sample, sequenced in a study of PD-1 blockade in classical Hodgkin lymphoma. The sample's time point: cycle 4 day 1 (C4D1), after less than seven weeks of nivolumab. Every patient had relapsed following autologous stem cell transplantation, and cohorts differed in brentuximab vedotin exposure. Only in-frame clones appear in the TCRdb table, and some are missing; sequencing was by immunoSEQ multiplex PCR. The table records about 17,000 clones, roughly 80% of them present only once. The sequenced sample was peripheral blood mononuclear cells (PBMCs), obtained before the fourth cycle of nivolumab. These receptors all stem from a human donor with classical Hodgkin lymphoma.

The chain combines TRBV4-2 with TRBJ2-7; 8 bases are a match to TRBD1. V was clipped by 3 bases and J by 3 bases; unmatched bases: 4. The CDR3 is 14 amino acids. Germline assignment: CDR1 LGHNA and CDR2 YNFKEQ. The CDR3 DNA reads TGTGCCAGCAGCCATGGGACAGGAAACTACGAGCAGTACTTC. Encoded protein: CASSHGTGNYEQYF.

As DNA, the CDR3 is TGTGCCAGCAGCTTAGTAGCAGGGGCCAGCACAGATACGCAGTATTTT. This gives the protein CASSLVAGASTDTQYF. The rearrangement joins TRBV7-2 to TRBJ2-3; a possible D gene is TRBD1 (6 bases). Germline loops: CDR1 SGHTA, CDR2 FQGNSA. V was cut by 1 base and J by 0 bases, with 11 bases left in between. The CDR3 is 16 amino acids.

J is TRBJ1-2 and V is TRBV7-9, with no clear D. The CDR3 has 12 amino acids. V was pared by 8 bases and J by 4 bases, with 11 bases between. Germline CDR1 is SEHNR and CDR2 is FQNEAQ (reference sequence). CDR3: CASGTTPYGYTF. DNA for the CDR3: TGTGCCAGCGGTACGACCCCCTATGGCTACACCTTC.

The genes are TRBV4-1 and TRBJ1-6, with D tentatively TRBD1 (5 bases). The CDR3 covers 14 residues. Germline CDR1 and CDR2: MGHRA and YSYEKL. Trimming removed 6 bases at V and 7 bases at J, with 13 bases between. The CDR3 sequence is CASRADGTNSPLHF. CDR3 sequence (DNA): TGCGCCAGCAGAGCGGACGGGACCAATTCACCCCTCCACTTT.

The rearrangement joins TRBV21-1 to TRBJ2-3; the table's D gene call, TRBD1, was not cross checked with the DNA. TRBV21-1 constitutes a pseudogene. CDR3 length: 19 amino acids. CDR3 nucleotides: TGTGCCAGCAGCAAAGGAGAGGGGTACGGACAGGGTCTAACAGATACGCAGTATTTT. This translates into CASSKGEGYGQGLTDTQYF.

This clone appeared once. The chain combines TRBV27 with TRBJ2-7; D possibly uses TRBD1 or TRBD2 (5 bases each). CDR3 length equals 13 residues. The germline CDR1 and CDR2 sequences are MNHEY and SMNVEV (reference sequence). The germline V and J ends were trimmed by 4 bases and 0 bases, with 7 bases remaining between them. In nucleotides, the CDR3 is TGTGCCAGCAGTTACGGGACCTCCTACGAGCAGTACTTC. It encodes CASSYGTSYEQYF.

This clone was observed a single time. V is TRBV5-1 and J is TRBJ2-5; the match to TRBD1 covers 11 bases. Germline trimming cut 4 bases from V and 4 bases from J; bases unmatched to any gene: 9. Per germline, CDR1 SGHRS and CDR2 YFSETQ. This CDR3 contains 16 residues. The CDR3 bases are TGCGCCAGCAGCCCCCTCGGGACAGGGGGTGTAGAGACCCAGTACTTC. Translating gives CASSPLGTGGVETQYF.

The chain couples TRBV7-2 to TRBJ1-2, with 8 bases that match TRBD1. Looked up from germline, CDR1 is SGHTA and CDR2 is FQGNSA. The V segment lost 2 bases and the J segment 4 bases; nucleotides outside the gene matches: 18. The CDR3 is 19 residues long. The CDR3, as DNA: TGTGCCAGCAGCTTAACCCCTCTTACCGATGGACAGGGAGGCTATGGCTACACCTTC. Its translation: CASSLTPLTDGQGGYGYTF.

The chain has TRBV7-8 and TRBJ1-1; TRBD1 aligns across 7 bases. The CDR3 runs 13 residues. Unmatched junction bases numbered 1, after V lost 2 bases and J lost 4 bases. Germline assignment: CDR1 SGHVS and CDR2 FQNEAQ. The CDR3 DNA follows: TGTGCCAGCAGCTTACCAGGGGGCACTGAAGCTTTCTTT. Translating it yields CASSLPGGTEAFF.

The chain joins TRBV5-1 to TRBJ1-1; D ambiguous. The V and J ends lost 4 bases and 6 bases respectively, with 19 bases between them. Germline-derived CDR1 and CDR2 are SGHRS and YFSETQ. The CDR3 has 15 residues. This chain's CDR3 is CASSPVGRREPEAFF. Written as DNA, the CDR3 is TGCGCCAGCAGCCCGGTCGGACGGAGAGAGCCTGAAGCTTTCTTT. Filled out from reference TRBV5-1 and TRBJ1-1, the complete variable domain reads KAGVTQTPRYLIKTRGQQVTLSCSPISGHRSVSWYQQTPGQGLQFLFEYFSETQRNKGNFPGRFSGRQFSNSRSEMNVSTLELGDSALYLCASSPVGRREPEAFFGQGTRLTVV.

V gene TRBV7-2 combines with J gene TRBJ2-5, with a possible D match to TRBD1 (6 bases). V lost 3 bases to trimming and J lost 6 bases, with 8 bases between them. The CDR3 length is 12 residues. Germline V gene data show CDR1 as SGHTA and CDR2 as FQGNSA. The CDR3 coding sequence is TGTGCCAGCAGCTTCAGGGGACAGACCCAGTACTTC. It yields the protein CASSFRGQTQYF.

The rearrangement joins TRBV5-1 to TRBJ2-2; 7 bases align to TRBD1. The germline CDR1 and CDR2 sequences are SGHRS and YFSETQ. After removal of 2 bases from V and 3 bases from J, the junction contained 1 base not matched to a gene. The CDR3 runs to 14 residues. The chain's CDR3 is CASSLTGDTGELFF. The CDR3 nucleotides are TGCGCCAGCAGCTTAACAGGGGACACCGGGGAGCTGTTTTTT.

The CDR3 spells CASSLGASLYEQYF. The CDR3 region has the DNA TGTGCCAGCAGCTTGGGAGCCAGCCTCTACGAGCAGTACTTC. This chain connects TRBV5-6 to TRBJ2-7; D not certain. The germline V gene has CDR1 SGHDT and CDR2 YYEEEE. The ends were cut back, 0 bases at V and 3 bases at J, with 10 bases in the middle. CDR3 length: 14 amino acids.

This clone has more than one count but fewer than ten. The V and J genes are TRBV6-5 and TRBJ2-1, with 8 bases aligning to TRBD1. V trimming: 2 bases; J trimming: 7 bases; junction bases outside the gene matches: 7. The length of the CDR3 is 15 residues. The germline V gene has CDR1 MNHEY and CDR2 SVGAGI. The DNA of the CDR3 is TGTGCCAGCAGTTACCGGGCAGGGGGCAATAATGAGCAGTTCTTC. Translation gives CASSYRAGGNNEQFF.

The chain is built from TRBV5-1 and TRBJ2-2; 8 bases map to TRBD1. The V and J ends lost 7 bases and 5 bases, in that order; junction bases with no gene match: 7. The CDR3 contains 14 residues. Germline V gene data show CDR1 as SGHRS and CDR2 as YFSETQ. For the CDR3, the DNA is TGCGCCAGCCAAGTCCAGGGGGCTACCGGGGAGCTGTTTTTT. It translates to CASQVQGATGELFF.

The V call is TRBV7-9, the J call TRBJ2-5; 10 bases map to TRBD1. Germline V lookup: CDR1 SEHNR, CDR2 FQNEAQ (reference sequence). This CDR3 has 15 residues. The ends lost 5 bases at V and 5 bases at J; junction bases unmatched: 8. The CDR3 sequence: CASSLDRGLLETQYF. CDR3 nucleotide sequence: TGTGCCAGCAGCCTCGACAGGGGGCTTCTGGAGACCCAGTACTTC.

V usage is TRBV7-8 and J usage is TRBJ1-2; maybe TRBD1 (6 bases). Germline CDR1 and CDR2: SGHVS and FQNEAQ. This CDR3 is built from 14 residues. Trimming stripped 5 bases from V and 5 bases from J, with 15 bases between. In DNA form, the CDR3 reads TGTGCCAGCAGCCTCGCAGGGGCTAGTTATGGCTACACCTTC. Amino acid sequence: CASSLAGASYGYTF.

The rearrangement links TRBV5-1 to TRBJ1-6; D perhaps matches TRBD1 (5 bases). Trimming pared 4 bases from V and 5 bases from J, leaving 13 bases between. In germline, CDR1 is SGHRS, CDR2 YFSETQ. There are 15 residues in the CDR3. CDR3 residues: CASSPPGGDNSPLHF. DNA of the CDR3: TGCGCCAGCAGCCCCCCTGGAGGGGATAATTCACCCCTCCACTTT.

This clone has only a few counts. The chain is built from TRBV7-8 and TRBJ2-7, with TRBD1 matching over 10 bases. The CDR3 covers 15 residues. Germline V gene lookup returns CDR1 SGHVS and CDR2 FQNEAQ. Germline trimming cut 3 bases from V and 5 bases from J; bases unmatched to any gene: 7. The CDR3 DNA sequence: TGTGCCAGCAGCTTCTCTACTGGGACAGGGGACGAGCAGTACTTC. Its protein product is CASSFSTGTGDEQYF.

This clone has just a few counts. The chain employs TRBV7-9 and TRBJ2-3; the D gene is possibly TRBD2 (5 bases). Deletions cut 5 bases from V and 4 bases from J, with 13 bases between. Germline values: CDR1 SEHNR, CDR2 FQNEAQ (reference sequence). The CDR3 sequence is 14 residues long. CDR3 region: CASSHSASPDTQYF. The CDR3 DNA reads TGTGCCAGCAGCCACTCGGCTAGCCCAGATACGCAGTATTTT.

This rearrangement joins TRBV27 to TRBJ1-1; no definite D call. Germline CDR1 and CDR2: MNHEY and SMNVEV (reference sequence). The V end was cut by 0 bases, the J end by 4 bases, with 9 bases between. This CDR3 has 14 residues. CDR3 residues: CASSLSGEGTEAFF. Written as DNA, the CDR3 is TGTGCCAGCAGTTTATCCGGGGAGGGCACTGAAGCTTTCTTT.

The rearrangement joins TRBV5-1 to TRBJ2-5, with a tentative D call TRBD2 (5 bases). CDR1 SGHRS and CDR2 YFSETQ come from the germline V gene. CDR3 length equals 12 residues. The V end lost 1 base, the J end lost 5 bases, and 6 bases lay between the germline ends. The CDR3 sequence is CASSLKRETQYF. Here the CDR3 DNA reads TGCGCCAGCAGCTTGAAGCGGGAGACCCAGTACTTC. Variable domain in full (rest from reference TRBV5-1 and TRBJ2-5): KAGVTQTPRYLIKTRGQQVTLSCSPISGHRSVSWYQQTPGQGLQFLFEYFSETQRNKGNFPGRFSGRQFSNSRSEMNVSTLELGDSALYLCASSLKRETQYFGPGTRLLVL.

The J gene is TRBJ1-1, the V gene TRBV7-2; 8 nucleotides agree with TRBD1. Germline lookup yields CDR1 SGHTA and CDR2 FQGNSA. CDR3 size: 19 residues. The ends lost 3 bases at V and 6 bases at J; junction bases unmatched: 21. Here the CDR3 DNA reads TGTGCCAGCAGCTTCCGGGGCCGGGACAGGTGGCCGATGGTCGCTGAAGCTTTCTTT. Protein sequence: CASSFRGRDRWPMVAEAFF. Supplemented by reference TRBV7-2 and TRBJ1-1, the full variable domain reads GAGVSQSPSNKVTEKGKDVELRCDPISGHTALYWYRQSLGQGLEFLIYFQGNSAPDKSGLPSDRFSAERTGGSVSTLTIQRTQQEDSAVYLCASSFRGRDRWPMVAEAFFGQGTRLTVV.

V gene TRBV6-1 combines with J gene TRBJ2-5; TRBD1 matches at 11 bases. V dropped 1 base and J dropped 1; count of bases not matched to a gene: 8. Germline CDR1 is MNHNS and CDR2 is SASEGT. The CDR3 is made up of 18 amino acids. This CDR3 reads CASSEGTGQGAIQETQYF. The CDR3 coding sequence is TGTGCCAGCAGTGAAGGAACAGGACAGGGGGCGATCCAAGAGACCCAGTACTTC.